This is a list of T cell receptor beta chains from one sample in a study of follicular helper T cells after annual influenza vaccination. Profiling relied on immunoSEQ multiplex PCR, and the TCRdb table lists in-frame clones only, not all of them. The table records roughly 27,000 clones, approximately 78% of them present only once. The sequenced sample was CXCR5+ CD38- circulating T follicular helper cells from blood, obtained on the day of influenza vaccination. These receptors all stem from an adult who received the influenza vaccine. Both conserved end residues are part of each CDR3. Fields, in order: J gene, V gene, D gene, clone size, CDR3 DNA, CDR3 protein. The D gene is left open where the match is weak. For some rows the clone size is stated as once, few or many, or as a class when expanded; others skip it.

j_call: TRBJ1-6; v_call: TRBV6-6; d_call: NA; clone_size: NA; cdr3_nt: TGTGCCAGCAGTTATAGGGGGTATAATTCACCCCTCCACTTT; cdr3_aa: CASSYRGYNSPLHF
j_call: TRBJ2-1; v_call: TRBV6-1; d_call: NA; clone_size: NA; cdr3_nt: TGTGCCAGCAGTGCCCAGGGTGGCTCCTACAATGAGCAGTTCTTC; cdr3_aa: CASSAQGGSYNEQFF
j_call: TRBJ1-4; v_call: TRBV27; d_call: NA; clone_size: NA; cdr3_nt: TGTGCCAGCAGCCCTACCGACAGGGAAAAACTGTTTTTT; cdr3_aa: CASSPTDREKLFF
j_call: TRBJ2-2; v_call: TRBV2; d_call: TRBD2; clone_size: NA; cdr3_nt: TGTGCCAGCAGTGAACTAGCGGGAGTTACCGGGGAGCTGTTTTTT; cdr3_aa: CASSELAGVTGELFF
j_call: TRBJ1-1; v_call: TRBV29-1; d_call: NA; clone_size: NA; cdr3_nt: TGCAGCGTTGCCAGGGGATGGGACACTGAAGCTTTCTTT; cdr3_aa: CSVARGWDTEAFF
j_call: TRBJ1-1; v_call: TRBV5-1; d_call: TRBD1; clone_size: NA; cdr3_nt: TGCGCCAGCAGCCTCAATGCAGGGGGCAACACTGAAGCTTTCTTT; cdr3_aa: CASSLNAGGNTEAFF
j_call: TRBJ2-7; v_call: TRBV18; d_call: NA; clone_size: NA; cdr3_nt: TGTGCCAGCTCACTTTCCTTGACAGCAGTCTACGAGCAGTACTTC; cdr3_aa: CASSLSLTAVYEQYF
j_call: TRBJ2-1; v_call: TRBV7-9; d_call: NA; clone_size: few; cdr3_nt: TGTGCCAGCAGCTTGGGGCAGACGGACAATGAGCAGTTCTTC; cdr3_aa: CASSLGQTDNEQFF
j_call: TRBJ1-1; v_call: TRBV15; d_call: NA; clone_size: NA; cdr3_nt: TGTGCCACCAGCAGAGATAAGCGGGAAGCTTTCTTT; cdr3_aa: CATSRDKREAFF
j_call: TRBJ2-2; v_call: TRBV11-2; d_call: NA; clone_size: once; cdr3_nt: TGTGCCAGCTCAAAGGGGGGGGCCGACACCGGGGAGCTGTTTTTT; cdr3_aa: CASSKGGADTGELFF
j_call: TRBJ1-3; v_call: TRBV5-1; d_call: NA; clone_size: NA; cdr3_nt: TGCGCCAGCAGCTTGGACAGCTCTGGAAACACCATATATTTT; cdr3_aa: CASSLDSSGNTIYF
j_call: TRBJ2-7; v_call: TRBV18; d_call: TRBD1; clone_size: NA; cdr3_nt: TGTGCCAGCTCACGGGGACAGGGTTTCTCTTACGAGCAGTACTTC; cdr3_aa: CASSRGQGFSYEQYF
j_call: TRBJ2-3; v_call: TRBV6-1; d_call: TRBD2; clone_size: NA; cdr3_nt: TGTGCCAGCAGTGTCTCGGGGGGGCCTCATACGCAGTATTTT; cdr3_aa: CASSVSGGPHTQYF
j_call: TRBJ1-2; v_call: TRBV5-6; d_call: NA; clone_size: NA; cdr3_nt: TGTGCCAGCAGCTTAGTTGGATGGGAGTTTAACTATGGCTACACCTTC; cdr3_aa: CASSLVGWEFNYGYTF
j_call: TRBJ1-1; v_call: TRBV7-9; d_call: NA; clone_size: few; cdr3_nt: TGTGCCAGCAGCTCGCAGTACACTGAAGCTTTCTTT; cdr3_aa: CASSSQYTEAFF
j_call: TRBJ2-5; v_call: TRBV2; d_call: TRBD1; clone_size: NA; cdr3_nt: TGTGCCAGCAACAGGGGGGAGACCCAGTACTTC; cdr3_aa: CASNRGETQYF
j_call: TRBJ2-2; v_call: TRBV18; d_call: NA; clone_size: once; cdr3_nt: TGTGCCAGCTCACCACTCAAACAGGACCTTACCGGGGAGCTGTTTTTT; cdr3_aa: CASSPLKQDLTGELFF
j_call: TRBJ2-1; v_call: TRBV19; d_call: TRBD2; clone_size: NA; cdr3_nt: TGTGCCAGTTCCGGGACTAGCGATAGGTATGAGCAGTTCTTC; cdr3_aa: CASSGTSDRYEQFF
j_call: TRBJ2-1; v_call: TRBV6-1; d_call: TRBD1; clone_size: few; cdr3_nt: TGTGCCAGCAGTACCCGACAGGGATACGCGGATGAGCAGTTCTTC; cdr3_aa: CASSTRQGYADEQFF
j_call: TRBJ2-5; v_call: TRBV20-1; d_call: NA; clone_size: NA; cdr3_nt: TGCAGTGCGGAGAATCAAGAGACCCAGTACTTC; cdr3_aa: CSAENQETQYF
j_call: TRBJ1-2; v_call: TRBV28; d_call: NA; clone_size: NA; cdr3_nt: TGTGCCAGCAGTTTGGGGCAGTCGGACTATGGCTACACCTTC; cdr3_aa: CASSLGQSDYGYTF
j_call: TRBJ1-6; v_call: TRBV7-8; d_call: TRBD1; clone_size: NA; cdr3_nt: TGTGCCAGCAGCTCCGGGACAGGGGTCTCACCCCTCCACTTT; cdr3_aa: CASSSGTGVSPLHF
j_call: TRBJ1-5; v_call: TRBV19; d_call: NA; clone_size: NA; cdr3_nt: TGTGCCAGTAGCGGCGGGACGGCGCGGGGAGGCAATCAGCCCCAGCATTTT; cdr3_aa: CASSGGTARGGNQPQHF
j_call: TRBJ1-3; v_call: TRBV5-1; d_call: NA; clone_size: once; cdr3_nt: TGCGCCAGCAGCTTGGGCCCGCGCTCTGGAAACACCATATATTTT; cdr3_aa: CASSLGPRSGNTIYF
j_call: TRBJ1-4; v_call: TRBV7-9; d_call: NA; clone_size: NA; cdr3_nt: TGTGCCAGCAGCTTACAGGGGCCAAAGATTGAAAAACTGTTTTTT; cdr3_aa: CASSLQGPKIEKLFF
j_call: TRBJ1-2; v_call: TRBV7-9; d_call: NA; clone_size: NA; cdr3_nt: TGTGCCTCCCTCCTTACAGCGGCGGGTGAGGGCTATGGTTACACCTTC; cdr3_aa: CASLLTAAGEGYGYTF
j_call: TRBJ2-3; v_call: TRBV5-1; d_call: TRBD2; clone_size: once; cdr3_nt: TGCGCCAGCAGCTTTCTAGCGGGAGGGACCCCAGATACGCAGTATTTT; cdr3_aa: CASSFLAGGTPDTQYF
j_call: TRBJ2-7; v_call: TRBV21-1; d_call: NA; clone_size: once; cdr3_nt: TGTGCCAGCAGACTCCGGGACAAGACCTACGAGCAGTACTTC; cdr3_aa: CASRLRDKTYEQYF
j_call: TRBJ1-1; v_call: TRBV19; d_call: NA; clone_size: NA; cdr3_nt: TGTGCCAGTAGTCCCCCCCAGGGGTGGCGGGTCGAAGCTTTCTTT; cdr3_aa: CASSPPQGWRVEAFF
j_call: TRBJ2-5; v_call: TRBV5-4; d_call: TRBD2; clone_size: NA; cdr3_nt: TGTGCCAGCAGCCGAGGGGGTACGGGGCGGGGGGGCAGTGAGACCCAGTACTTC; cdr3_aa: CASSRGGTGRGGSETQYF
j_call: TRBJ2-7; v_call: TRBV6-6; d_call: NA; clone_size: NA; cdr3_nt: TGTGCCAGCAGTCGCGGGGCGTACGAGCAGTACTTC; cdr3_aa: CASSRGAYEQYF
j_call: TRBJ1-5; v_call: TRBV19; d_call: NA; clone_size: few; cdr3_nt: TGTGCCAGTAAGACTCGACTTGACAATCAGCCCCAGCATTTT; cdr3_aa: CASKTRLDNQPQHF
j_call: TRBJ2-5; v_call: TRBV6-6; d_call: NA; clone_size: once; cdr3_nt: TGTGCCAGCAGTTACGCCGGAAGGGGAACTGAGACCCAGTACTTC; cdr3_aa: CASSYAGRGTETQYF